The 21 T cell receptor beta chains reported below all come from one sample, sequenced in a study of shared clonotypes between healthy human individuals (TCRdb year 2020). The library relied on the immunoSEQ multiplex PCR assay. TCRdb mirrors the immuneACCESS table, restricted to in-frame sequences. Some clones are absent from its copies; in checked studies, under half trace to an unresolved V gene, and the reason for the others is unknown. Present in this sample are about 470,000 clones, 70% to 80% of which were seen just once. The biggest ten clones account for approximately 13% of the sample. The specimen was PBMCs. These receptors all stem from a woman in her forties in good health. Some clones in this sample may be carry-over from other donors' samples.

The chain has TRBV7-8 and TRBJ2-3, with D perhaps being TRBD1 or TRBD2 (6 bases each). V shed 5 bases and J shed 8 bases, with 26 bases lying between them. The CDR3 runs to 17 residues. Germline V gene lookup returns CDR1 SGHVS and CDR2 FQNEAQ. CDR3 region: CASSLISGGGWGLTQYF. CDR3 DNA sequence: TGTGCCAGCAGCCTAATCTCCGGGGGAGGTTGGGGGCTTACGCAGTATTTT.

As to this clone: In the same sample, other DNA sequences code for this CDR3. This chain connects TRBV7-2 to TRBJ2-7; 12 bases map to TRBD2. Germline-derived CDR1 and CDR2 are SGHTA and FQGNSA. This CDR3 is 15 amino acids long. Germline trimming cut 5 bases from V and 1 base from J; bases unmatched to any gene: 3. CDR3 in DNA: TGTGCCAGCAGCCTAGGACTAGCGGGGTCCTACGAGCAGTACTTC. Its protein product is CASSLGLAGSYEQYF.

The chain employs TRBV15 and TRBJ2-2; the D gene is possibly TRBD1 (6 bases). The CDR3 is 17 residues long. V was clipped by 0 bases and J by 6 bases, with 17 bases between them. Germline lookup yields CDR1 LNHNV and CDR2 YYDKDF (reference sequence). CDR3 sequence: CATSRDADSSFSGELFF. DNA for the CDR3: TGTGCCACCAGCAGAGACGCGGACAGCTCGTTTTCCGGGGAGCTGTTTTTT.

This chain uses TRBV5-1 with TRBJ2-5, with D tentatively TRBD1 (6 bases). The CDR3 consists of 15 residues. CDR1 is SGHRS and CDR2 is YFSETQ in the germline V gene. The germline V and J ends were trimmed by 0 bases and 3 bases, with 12 bases remaining between them. The CDR3 spells CASSLAFNREETQYF. The CDR3 coding sequence is TGCGCCAGCAGCTTGGCCTTCAACAGGGAAGAGACCCAGTACTTC.

The V call is TRBV5-1, the J call TRBJ1-1; possible D gene TRBD1, 5 bases. The CDR3 is made up of 15 amino acids. Germline V gives CDR1 SGHRS, CDR2 YFSETQ. Trimming took off 0 bases at V and 10 bases at J, with 19 bases between the two ends. CDR3 residues: CASSLGGRAQGGAFF. CDR3 nucleotides: TGCGCCAGCAGCTTGGGAGGGAGAGCCCAGGGTGGAGCTTTCTTT.

This clone was recorded once. The genes are TRBV15 and TRBJ1-2; D gene uncertain. Between the trimmed V and J ends, which lost 0 bases and 6 bases, there was a span of 8 bases. The CDR3 consists of 13 residues. The V gene's germline CDR1 is LNHNV and CDR2 YYDKDF (reference sequence). CDR3: CATSRDLSDGYTF. The DNA of the CDR3 is TGTGCCACCAGCAGAGATCTGTCAGATGGCTACACCTTC.

A note on this clone: This could be a read error, since a much larger clone is one nucleotide away. The chain joins TRBV7-2 to TRBJ2-2; 9 bases fit TRBD1. CDR1 is SGHTA, CDR2 FQGNSA, per germline. Germline trimming cut 5 bases from V and 1 base from J; bases unmatched to any gene: 2. The CDR3 contains 15 residues. The CDR3 region is CASSRDRVNTGELFF. The CDR3, as DNA: TGTGCCAGCAGCAGGGACAGGGTGAACACCGGGGAGCTGTTTTTT. Based on the CDR3 plus reference TRBV7-2 and TRBJ2-2, the full variable domain is GAGVSQSPSNKVTEKGKDVELRCDPISGHTALYWYRQSLGQGLEFLIYFQGNSAPDKSGLPSDRFSAERTGGSVSTLTIQRTQQEDSAVYLCASSRDRVNTGELFFGEGSRLTVL.

The chain carries TRBV14 and TRBJ2-1; TRBD2 matches 11 bases. CDR3 size: 15 residues. The germline CDR1 and CDR2 sequences are SGHDN and FVKESK. V was clipped by 4 bases and J by 10 bases; unmatched bases: 9. CDR3 DNA sequence: TGTGCCAGCAGCCCATTAGCGGGAGGGCGCTCGGAGCAGTTCTTC. This sequence encodes CASSPLAGGRSEQFF.

V usage is TRBV18 and J usage is TRBJ1-2; D is undetermined. Per the germline V gene, CDR1 is KGHSH and CDR2 is LQKENI. The ends were cut back, 4 bases at V and 4 bases at J, with 13 bases in the middle. The CDR3 spans 14 residues. CDR3 coding DNA: TGTGCCAGCTCACAGGACTCATCGTTCTATGGCTACACCTTC. As protein: CASSQDSSFYGYTF.

The chain links TRBV29-1 to TRBJ2-1; 8 nucleotides align to TRBD2. Trimming took 4 bases from V and 9 from J; bases not matched to a gene: 11. The CDR3 sequence is 14 residues long. Germline V gene sequence: CDR1 SQVTM, CDR2 ANQGSEA. DNA for the CDR3: TGCAGCGTTGTTGCGGGAGGTATTTGGGGTGAGCAGTTCTTC. It translates to CSVVAGGIWGEQFF.

This sequence joins TRBV19 and TRBJ2-7; 9 positions match TRBD2. The CDR3 is 16 amino acids. Germline-derived CDR1 and CDR2 are LNHDA and SQIVND (reference sequence). Unmatched junction bases numbered 10, after V lost 4 bases and J lost 3 bases. CDR3 in amino acids: CASSRLAGTELYEQYF. In nucleotides, the CDR3 is TGTGCCAGTAGTAGGCTAGCGGGGACTGAACTCTACGAGCAGTACTTC.

V usage is TRBV30 and J usage is TRBJ2-1, with TRBD2 as a possible D gene (5 bases). CDR3 length: 12 residues. Germline V gene sequence: CDR1 GTSNPN, CDR2 SVGIG (reference sequence). The V and J ends lost 2 bases and 7 bases respectively, with 9 bases between them. The CDR3 loop is CAWSRTRNEQFF. In nucleotides, the CDR3 is TGTGCCTGGAGTAGGACTCGAAATGAGCAGTTCTTC.

The chain is built from TRBV6-5 and TRBJ1-1; D unresolved. The V end was cut by 4 bases, the J end by 4 bases, with 10 bases between. From germline, CDR1 is MNHEY and CDR2 SVGAGI. CDR3 length: 13 residues. The CDR3 coding sequence is TGTGCCAGCAGTTTAAGGTGGGCCACTGAAGCTTTCTTT. It translates to CASSLRWATEAFF.

In nucleotides, the CDR3 is TGTGCCAGCAGTACAGGAACCTACGAGCAGTACTTC. Amino acids: CASSTGTYEQYF. V is TRBV25-1 and J is TRBJ2-7; D might be TRBD1 (5 bases). Between the trimmed V and J ends, which lost 5 bases and 2 bases, there was a span of 7 bases. Germline loops: CDR1 MGHDK, CDR2 SYGVNS. There are 12 residues in the CDR3.

The chain joins TRBV7-3 to TRBJ2-1; weak D call: TRBD1 (6 bases). Trimming took 3 bases from V and 0 from J, leaving 15 bases between them. The germline V gene has CDR1 SGHTA and CDR2 FQGTGA. The CDR3 totals 17 residues. The CDR3 region is CASSLRTQGSSYNEQFF. The CDR3 DNA reads TGTGCCAGCAGCTTGCGGACCCAGGGGAGCTCCTACAATGAGCAGTTCTTC.

The chain recombines TRBV19 with TRBJ1-5; possibly TRBD1 for D (6 bases). The CDR3 loop spans 13 amino acids. Germline V gene data show CDR1 as LNHDA and CDR2 as SQIVND (reference sequence). The V gene lost 9 bases and the J gene lost 3 bases, with 12 bases spanning the gap. For the CDR3, the DNA is TGTGCCAGCTCAGACAGGCCCAATCAGCCCCAGCATTTT. Encoded protein: CASSDRPNQPQHF.

As for this clone: A far larger clone lies a single base away; this is likely a read error. The same CDR3 arises from other DNA sequences in this sample as well. Here the CDR3 DNA reads TGTGCCAGCGGGACAGGGACGTACGAGCAGTACTTC. Its protein is CASGTGTYEQYF. This rearrangement joins TRBV6-6 to TRBJ2-7; TRBD1 matches at 9 bases. Germline loops: CDR1 MNHNY, CDR2 SVGAGI (reference sequence). With V trimmed by 8 bases and J by 4 bases, 3 bases remained unmatched. CDR3 length: 12 residues.

The chain is built from TRBV19 and TRBJ1-5, with D possibly matching TRBD1 (6 bases). The CDR3 is 14 amino acids. CDR1 LNHDA and CDR2 SQIVND come from the germline V gene (reference sequence). V was clipped by 4 bases and J by 4 bases, with 11 bases between them. CDR3 region: CASSTGHRNQPQHF. CDR3 coding DNA: TGTGCCAGTAGTACGGGACATCGAAATCAGCCCCAGCATTTT. Complete variable domain (other parts from reference TRBV19 and TRBJ1-5): DGGITQSPKYLFRKEGQNVTLSCEQNLNHDAMYWYRQDPGQGLRLIYYSQIVNDFQKGDIAEGYSVSREKKESFPLTVTSAQKNPTAFYLCASSTGHRNQPQHFGDGTRLSIL.

The V gene is TRBV12-1, the J gene TRBJ2-5; the table assigns TRBD2, which was not confirmed against the DNA. TRBV12-1 counts as a pseudogene. The CDR3 is 16 amino acids. The CDR3 DNA reads as TGTGCCAGCAGCTTGAAGCGGGAGGGGGTGCCGGAGACCCAGTACTTC. This encodes CASSLKREGVPETQYF.

This clone was found a few times. Distinct nucleotide sequences in the sample also encode this CDR3. The chain recombines TRBV7-2 with TRBJ1-3, with a tentative D call TRBD1 (6 bases). V lost 0 bases and J lost 4, with 10 bases in between. This CDR3 is 15 amino acids long. Germline assignment: CDR1 SGHTA and CDR2 FQGNSA. CDR3 nucleotide sequence: TGTGCCAGCAGCTTAGCCCGGGGGGCGGGAAACACCATATATTTT. The encoded protein is CASSLARGAGNTIYF.

The chain couples TRBV19 to TRBJ2-2; no reliable D call. The V gene lost 2 bases and the J gene lost 3 bases, with 10 bases spanning the gap. Germline CDR1 and CDR2: LNHDA and SQIVND (reference sequence). This CDR3 contains 15 residues. CDR3 nucleotide sequence: TGTGCCAGTAGTATACGGAAAACCGACACCGGGGAGCTGTTTTTT. Residues: CASSIRKTDTGELFF.